Below are 9 T cell receptor beta chains sequenced from a single sample in a study of blood T cell repertoires in COVID-19. Produced via immunoSEQ multiplex PCR; TCRdb's table is partial and in-frame only. Counted here are about 500,000 clones, 70% to 90% occurring once; the ten biggest clones make up around 7.8%. The sample consisted of peripheral blood. These receptors originate from a woman in her forties or fifties with COVID-19, enrolled during active disease.

The chain employs TRBV6-1 and TRBJ2-7, with D possibly being TRBD1 (5 bases). Trimming removed 1 base from V and 2 bases from J, with 9 bases in between. CDR1 is MNHNS, CDR2 SASEGT, per germline. The CDR3 has 14 amino acids. The CDR3 spells CASSEVDRAYEQYF. As DNA, the CDR3 is TGTGCCAGCAGTGAAGTCGACAGAGCCTACGAGCAGTACTTC.

The genes are TRBV10-3 and TRBJ2-6, with D perhaps TRBD1 (6 bases). Germline-derived CDR1 and CDR2 are ENHRY and SYGVKD. CDR3 length: 16 amino acids. V gave up 5 bases and J gave up 2 bases, with 13 bases separating them. The CDR3 spells CAISLTGLPGANVLTF. Here the CDR3 DNA reads TGTGCCATCAGTTTGACAGGCCTCCCTGGGGCCAACGTCCTGACTTTC.

This clone was detected once. The sample holds other DNA sequences that translate to the same CDR3. This rearrangement joins TRBV6-1 to TRBJ1-6, with D possibly matching TRBD1 (6 bases). The CDR3 sequence is 13 residues long. With 1 base removed from V and 8 bases from J, the gap between germline ends came to 6 bases. CDR1 MNHNS and CDR2 SASEGT come from the germline V gene. For the CDR3, the DNA is TGTGCCAGCAGTGAAGACAGGGATTCACCCCTCCACTTT. Translation gives CASSEDRDSPLHF.

V gene TRBV9 combines with J gene TRBJ1-1; 10 bases fit TRBD1. The V segment lost 0 bases and the J segment 0 bases; nucleotides outside the gene matches: 8. Per germline, CDR1 SGDLS and CDR2 YYNGEE. The CDR3 is made up of 18 amino acids. CDR3 protein: CASSVATGTGALNTEAFF. CDR3 sequence (DNA): TGTGCCAGCAGCGTAGCTACGGGGACAGGGGCCTTGAACACTGAAGCTTTCTTT.

This clone was found once. This chain links TRBV5-5 with TRBJ1-3; D possibly corresponds to TRBD1 (6 bases). Per the germline V gene, CDR1 is SGHKS and CDR2 is YYEKEE (reference sequence). Trimming left V 5 bases short and J 0 bases short, with 18 bases between. The CDR3 has 17 residues. The CDR3 nucleotides read TGTGCCAGCAGTTCCGGGGCAGGGGTCTACTCTGGAAACACCATATATTTT. Protein: CASSSGAGVYSGNTIYF.

This chain uses TRBV5-4 with TRBJ2-1, with TRBD1 matching over 8 bases. The CDR3 contains 15 residues. The germline gives CDR1 SGHNT, CDR2 YYREEE (reference sequence). V lost 3 bases to trimming and J lost 1 base; unmatched junction nucleotides: 3. The CDR3 DNA reads TGTGCCAGCAGCTACGGGACAGGATCCTACAATGAGCAGTTCTTC. Translation gives CASSYGTGSYNEQFF.

This clone was counted once. The V and J genes are TRBV5-1 and TRBJ2-3; 7 bases match TRBD2. Germline trimming cut 1 base from V and 2 bases from J; bases unmatched to any gene: 10. Looked up from germline, CDR1 is SGHRS and CDR2 is YFSETQ. The CDR3 is 17 amino acids. As DNA, the CDR3 is TGCGCCAGCAGCTTGCGGCGCAAGCGGGAAGACACAGATACGCAGTATTTT. It translates to CASSLRRKREDTDTQYF.

The chain recombines TRBV28 with TRBJ1-2, with D tentatively TRBD1 (5 bases). The CDR3 spans 14 residues. The germline V gene has CDR1 MDHEN and CDR2 SYDVKM. V was pared by 3 bases and J by 8 bases, with 16 bases between. The CDR3 sequence is CASSFTGTQKGYTF. Here the CDR3 DNA reads TGTGCCAGCAGTTTCACCGGGACTCAAAAAGGCTACACCTTC.

The chain uses TRBV11-2 and TRBJ2-3; a weak D match, TRBD1 (6 bases). The germline CDR1 and CDR2 sequences are SGHAT and FQNNGV. Deletions cut 1 base from V and 3 bases from J, with 17 bases between. The CDR3 covers 17 residues. CDR3 coding DNA: TGTGCCAGCAGCTTAGTAGTAGGACAGTCAGGAACAGATACGCAGTATTTT. Translating gives CASSLVVGQSGTDTQYF.